These T cell receptor beta chains were read from a single sample in a study of graft-versus-host responses after intestinal transplantation. No antigens are known for them. Generated by immunoSEQ multiplex PCR, the TCRdb table keeps only in-frame clones and is missing some. The sample yields fewer than 85,000 clones, around 92% seen once. This sample comprised unstimulated CD8+ T cells sorted from spleen or lymph node cells, obtained before intestinal transplant. These receptors all stem from a human donor who received an intestinal transplant. Both conserved end residues are part of each CDR3. Each record gives: J gene, V gene, clone size, CDR3 protein. Expanded clones get a size class; other rows say once, few or many, or leave the size out.

j_call: TRBJ1-6
v_call: TRBV5-5
clone_size: NA
cdr3_aa: CASSSGTSGSYNSPLHF

j_call: TRBJ2-7
v_call: TRBV2
clone_size: NA
cdr3_aa: CASSDPGQGIYEQYF

j_call: TRBJ2-1
v_call: TRBV7-9
clone_size: NA
cdr3_aa: CASSLSRGRGEQFF

j_call: TRBJ1-2
v_call: TRBV6-1
clone_size: NA
cdr3_aa: CASSSGTGDGYTF

j_call: TRBJ2-7
v_call: TRBV10-2
clone_size: NA
cdr3_aa: CASSESSSSYEQYF

j_call: TRBJ2-1
v_call: TRBV6-6
clone_size: few
cdr3_aa: CASSLPHWGAYNEQFF

j_call: TRBJ2-7
v_call: TRBV27
clone_size: NA
cdr3_aa: CASSYNRVDEQYF

j_call: TRBJ1-5
v_call: TRBV28
clone_size: NA
cdr3_aa: CASSPGTGEDQPQHF

j_call: TRBJ1-3
v_call: TRBV28
clone_size: once
cdr3_aa: CASRVATGNTIYF

j_call: TRBJ2-1
v_call: TRBV28
clone_size: medium-sized
cdr3_aa: CASSLVEAVNEQFF

j_call: TRBJ2-7
v_call: TRBV7-6
clone_size: few
cdr3_aa: CASSLNSGEQYF

j_call: TRBJ2-1
v_call: TRBV4-2
clone_size: few
cdr3_aa: CASSQGRLAGNEQFF

j_call: TRBJ1-4
v_call: TRBV28
clone_size: once
cdr3_aa: CASRDTNEKLFF

j_call: TRBJ1-2
v_call: TRBV6-6
clone_size: NA
cdr3_aa: CASSYPLQGRYGYTF

j_call: TRBJ1-5
v_call: TRBV15
clone_size: NA
cdr3_aa: CATSRASYNQPQHF

j_call: TRBJ1-2
v_call: TRBV18
clone_size: NA
cdr3_aa: CASSPKGQGNGYTF

j_call: TRBJ2-1
v_call: TRBV6-6
clone_size: NA
cdr3_aa: CASGRGNEQFF

j_call: TRBJ2-3
v_call: TRBV5-4
clone_size: few
cdr3_aa: CASSSGTGVTDTQYF

j_call: TRBJ2-7
v_call: TRBV6-5
clone_size: NA
cdr3_aa: CASSVDRGLDEQYF

j_call: TRBJ1-1
v_call: TRBV14
clone_size: NA
cdr3_aa: CASSFTGTEAFF

j_call: TRBJ1-1
v_call: TRBV5-1
clone_size: once
cdr3_aa: CASSFPGDTEAFF

j_call: TRBJ2-5
v_call: TRBV7-9
clone_size: NA
cdr3_aa: CASSPRDNQETQYF

j_call: TRBJ1-2
v_call: TRBV11-2
clone_size: NA
cdr3_aa: CASSLARGQVFNYGYTF

j_call: TRBJ1-5
v_call: TRBV19
clone_size: NA
cdr3_aa: CASSRPPYSNQPQHF

j_call: TRBJ2-1
v_call: TRBV14
clone_size: NA
cdr3_aa: CASSQEGGEGGVYNEQFF

j_call: TRBJ2-7
v_call: TRBV7-9
clone_size: NA
cdr3_aa: CASSLTGQAYEQYF

j_call: TRBJ2-1
v_call: TRBV9
clone_size: NA
cdr3_aa: CASSVDYYNEQFF

j_call: TRBJ2-7
v_call: TRBV28
clone_size: NA
cdr3_aa: CASRPGDRRLGIFFYEQYF

j_call: TRBJ2-7
v_call: TRBV5-4
clone_size: NA
cdr3_aa: CASSADSYEQYF

j_call: TRBJ2-7
v_call: TRBV4-1
clone_size: NA
cdr3_aa: CASSPEQPDEQYF

j_call: TRBJ2-7
v_call: TRBV7-8
clone_size: NA
cdr3_aa: CASSGRGRRYEQYF

j_call: TRBJ2-7
v_call: TRBV4-1
clone_size: NA
cdr3_aa: CASSQEGAGNEQYF

j_call: TRBJ1-1
v_call: TRBV7-9
clone_size: NA
cdr3_aa: CASSLTPTGGITEAFF

j_call: TRBJ2-1
v_call: TRBV7-9
clone_size: NA
cdr3_aa: CASSLSRGRYNEQFF

j_call: TRBJ1-6
v_call: TRBV10-3
clone_size: NA
cdr3_aa: CAISEFQGEDNSPLHF

j_call: TRBJ1-2
v_call: TRBV6-5
clone_size: NA
cdr3_aa: CASSYATGGEGYTF

j_call: TRBJ1-2
v_call: TRBV7-9
clone_size: NA
cdr3_aa: CASSQTDRNYGYTF

j_call: TRBJ2-2
v_call: TRBV7-9
clone_size: NA
cdr3_aa: CASSPLTSGATTGELFF

j_call: TRBJ2-1
v_call: TRBV10-3
clone_size: NA
cdr3_aa: CATVGTSGGNNEQFF

j_call: TRBJ1-2
v_call: TRBV4-1
clone_size: few
cdr3_aa: CASSQDQRGSTF

j_call: TRBJ1-6
v_call: TRBV19
clone_size: NA
cdr3_aa: CASRILHSHALALHF